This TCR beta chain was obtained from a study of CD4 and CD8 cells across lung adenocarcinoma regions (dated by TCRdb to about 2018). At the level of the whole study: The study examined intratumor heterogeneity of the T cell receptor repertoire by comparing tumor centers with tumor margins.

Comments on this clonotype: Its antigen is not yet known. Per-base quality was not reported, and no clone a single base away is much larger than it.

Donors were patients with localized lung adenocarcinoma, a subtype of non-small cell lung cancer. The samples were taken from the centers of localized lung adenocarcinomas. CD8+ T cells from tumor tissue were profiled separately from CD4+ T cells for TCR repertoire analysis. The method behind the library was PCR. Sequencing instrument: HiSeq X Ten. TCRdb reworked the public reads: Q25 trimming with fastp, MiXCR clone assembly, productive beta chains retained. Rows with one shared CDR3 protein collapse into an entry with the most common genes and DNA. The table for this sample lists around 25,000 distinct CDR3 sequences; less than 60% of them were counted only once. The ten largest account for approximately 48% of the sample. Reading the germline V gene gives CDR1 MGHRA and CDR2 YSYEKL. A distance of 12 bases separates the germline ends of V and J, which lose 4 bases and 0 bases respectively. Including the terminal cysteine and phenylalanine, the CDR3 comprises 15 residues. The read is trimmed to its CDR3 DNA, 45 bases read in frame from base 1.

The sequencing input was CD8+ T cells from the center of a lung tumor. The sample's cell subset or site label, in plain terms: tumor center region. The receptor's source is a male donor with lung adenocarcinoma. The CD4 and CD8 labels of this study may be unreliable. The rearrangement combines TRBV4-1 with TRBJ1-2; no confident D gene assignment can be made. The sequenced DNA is TGCGCCAGCAGCCCTCAGCCGTTAGCTAACTATGGCTACACCTTC. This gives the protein CASSPQPLANYGYTF.